This TCR beta chain was captured by sequencing in a study of OX40 agonist ivuxolimab in advanced cancers. Study-level background: Hepatocellular carcinoma, melanoma, renal cell or head and neck cancer affected the dose-escalation patients. Therapy given before enrollment (anti-PD-1, anti-PD-L1 or anti-CTLA-4) was allowed, and approximately 40% had some.

Some clones are missing from TCRdb's copy, which holds only in-frame ones; the method was immunoSEQ multiplex PCR. There are about 69,000 clones in the sample; approximately 89% occur only once, and approximately 0.3% lies in the top ten. Concerning this clone: The target antigen is unknown.

Overall study findings and caveats: There was clonal expansion of CD4+ and CD8+ blood T cells by week 6 at 0.1 to 3.0 mg/kg.

Germline V lookup: CDR1 SGDLS, CDR2 YYNGEE. With 0 bases removed from V and 6 bases from J, the gap between germline ends came to 11 bases. CDR3 length: 14 residues. The TCR comes from an adult with an advanced solid tumor such as melanoma, head and neck, liver or kidney cancer. The chain couples TRBV9 to TRBJ2-3; a weak D match, TRBD2 (5 bases). Sequenced here: CD4+ or CD8+ T cells sorted from blood, sampled in a trial of the OX40 agonist ivuxolimab. CDR3 coding DNA: TGTGCCAGCAGCGTAGGAGGGATCCACGATACGCAGTATTTT. Amino acid sequence: CASSVGGIHDTQYF.